The 30 T cell receptor beta chains below all came from one sample that was sequenced in a study of shared clonotypes between healthy human individuals. Sequenced by immunoSEQ multiplex PCR; TCRdb stores in-frame clones only, minus some. The table lists some 980,000 clones, more than 75% of them singletons. The sequenced sample was memory CD4+ T cells sorted from blood. Subset defined: CD45RA-negative fraction. The receptors originated from a man younger than 30 in good health.

V is TRBV2 and J is TRBJ2-7; no reliable D call. Germline V CDR1 and CDR2: SNHLY, FYNNEI. V was shortened by 5 bases and J by 5 bases, with 10 bases between the two germline ends. The CDR3 has 12 amino acids. The CDR3 sequence: CASSNGGNEQYF. As DNA, the CDR3 is TGTGCCAGCAGTAACGGTGGGAACGAGCAGTACTTC.

The J gene is TRBJ2-1, the V gene TRBV6-4; 7 bases align to TRBD2. Germline CDR1 MRHNA, CDR2 SNTAGT. The CDR3 has 16 amino acids. J gave up 4 bases and V 5 bases, and 11 bases lay outside the gene matches. DNA of the CDR3: TGTGCCAGCAGTCTAGAACTAACGGGAGGTTACAATGAGCAGTTCTTC. It encodes CASSLELTGGYNEQFF.

This clone was counted once. DNA of the CDR3: TGTGCCAGCAGTGAAGCGGGCGGTGTCGTATACGAGCAGTACTTC. Translation gives CASSEAGGVVYEQYF. V is TRBV6-1 and J is TRBJ2-7; no definite D call. This CDR3 is built from 15 residues. The germline gives CDR1 MNHNS, CDR2 SASEGT. The V and J ends lost 0 bases and 4 bases respectively, with 13 bases between them.

In regard to this clone: A clone one base away is much larger, so this may be a read error. This sequence joins TRBV7-6 and TRBJ2-7, with 8 bases aligning to TRBD1. There are 13 residues in the CDR3. The germline CDR1 and CDR2 sequences are SGHVS and FNYEAQ. Germline trimming cut 4 bases from V and 1 base from J; bases unmatched to any gene: 0. The CDR3 sequence: CASSWDRSYEQYF. In DNA, the CDR3 is TGTGCCAGCAGCTGGGACAGGTCCTACGAGCAGTACTTC.

V and J are TRBV5-5 and TRBJ1-5; 9 nucleotides align to TRBD1. The CDR3 is 18 amino acids. Per germline, CDR1 SGHKS and CDR2 YYEKEE (reference sequence). The junction had 8 bases not matched to a gene; V was cut back by 0 bases and J by 1 base. This CDR3 reads CASSLALVGTGSNQPQHF. In nucleotides, the CDR3 is TGTGCCAGCAGCTTGGCCCTTGTAGGGACAGGGAGCAATCAGCCCCAGCATTTT.

V gene TRBV4-2 combines with J gene TRBJ1-4; TRBD1 matches 7 bases. CDR1 is LGHNA, CDR2 YNFKEQ, per germline. The CDR3 runs 16 residues. Trimming cost V 4 bases and J 1 base; bases outside gene matches: 6. The CDR3 protein is CASSPTGVGTNEKLFF. In nucleotides, the CDR3 is TGTGCCAGCAGCCCCACAGGGGTGGGAACTAATGAAAAACTGTTTTTT.

The chain links TRBV2 to TRBJ2-1; D is ambiguous. The germline CDR1 and CDR2 sequences are SNHLY and FYNNEI. V lost 5 bases to trimming and J lost 9 bases, with 8 bases between them. This CDR3 spans 11 amino acids. The CDR3 loop is CASSPRLEQFF. The DNA for the CDR3 is TGTGCCAGCAGTCCTAGGCTTGAGCAGTTCTTC.

The chain carries TRBV19 and TRBJ1-6; a possible D gene is TRBD1 (5 bases). The V gene lost 5 bases and the J gene lost 8 bases, with 16 bases spanning the gap. This CDR3 comprises 15 residues. Germline values: CDR1 LNHDA, CDR2 SQIVND (reference sequence). As DNA, the CDR3 is TGTGCCAGTAGTGGGGGTTATACGGGAGATTCACCCCTCCACTTT. Translated: CASSGGYTGDSPLHF.

The V and J genes are TRBV20-1 and TRBJ1-2; D gene uncertain. The V end was cut by 5 bases, the J end by 9 bases, with 13 bases between. This CDR3 region has 11 residues. In germline, CDR1 is DFQATT, CDR2 SNEGSKA (reference sequence). The CDR3 DNA reads TGCAGTGCTTATAGTCTGGGCCGCTACACCTTC. This sequence encodes CSAYSLGRYTF.

V is TRBV5-6 and J is TRBJ1-2; no clear D gene. Germline CDR1 is SGHDT and CDR2 is YYEEEE. The CDR3 spans 15 residues. V gave up 1 base and J gave up 1 base, with 11 bases separating them. The CDR3 DNA reads TGTGCCAGCAGCTTGTTTGGAGGCGATAACTATGGCTACACCTTC. It specifies CASSLFGGDNYGYTF.

The chain recombines TRBV6-6 with TRBJ1-1; 9 nucleotides align to TRBD1. V shed 5 bases, J shed 1 base, and the junction held 8 bases outside the gene matches. Per germline, CDR1 MNHNY and CDR2 SVGAGI (reference sequence). The CDR3 spans 16 residues. The CDR3, as DNA: TGTGCCAGCAGTCAGGATACAGGGGGCGCGAACACTGAAGCTTTCTTT. Translated: CASSQDTGGANTEAFF.

V gene TRBV19 combines with J gene TRBJ1-2; D might be TRBD1 (5 bases). In germline, CDR1 is LNHDA, CDR2 SQIVND (reference sequence). V lost 7 bases to trimming and J lost 4 bases, with 13 bases between them. The CDR3 covers 13 residues. As DNA, the CDR3 is TGTGCCAGTAACCCGACAGACTTCTATGGCTACACCTTC. Amino acid sequence: CASNPTDFYGYTF.

The V call is TRBV5-1, the J call TRBJ1-4, with 7 nucleotides matching TRBD1. J lost 3 bases, V lost 0 bases, and 2 bases had no gene match. Germline V CDR1 and CDR2: SGHRS, YFSETQ. The CDR3 is made up of 15 amino acids. The DNA of the CDR3 is TGCGCCAGCAGCTTGGCCACAGGGGCTAATGAAAAACTGTTTTTT. Its protein product is CASSLATGANEKLFF.

This clone has only a few counts. V gene TRBV7-8 combines with J gene TRBJ1-3; tentative D call: TRBD1 (5 bases). V was shortened by 5 bases and J by 3 bases, with 11 bases between the two germline ends. The CDR3 is 14 amino acids. Germline V gene data show CDR1 as SGHVS and CDR2 as FQNEAQ. The CDR3 nucleotides read TGTGCCAGCAGCCCAGGGACTGGTGGAAACACCATATATTTT. It codes for CASSPGTGGNTIYF.

This clone was found a few times. The V call is TRBV5-1, the J call TRBJ2-7; 8 bases are shared with TRBD1. Looked up from germline, CDR1 is SGHRS and CDR2 is YFSETQ. The CDR3 is 14 residues long. J lost 5 bases, V lost 3 bases, and 7 bases had no gene match. This CDR3 is CASSSGQVPNEQYF. DNA for the CDR3: TGCGCCAGCAGCTCGGGACAGGTCCCCAACGAGCAGTACTTC.

This clone was picked up a small number of times. The chain has TRBV27 and TRBJ2-2; unclear D gene. The CDR3 has 15 residues. Germline V gives CDR1 MNHEY, CDR2 SMNVEV (reference sequence). Trimming took off 5 bases at V and 7 bases at J, with 17 bases between the two ends. CDR3 in DNA: TGTGCCAGCAGTCCCCTCGACTGGTACGGCGGGGAGCTGTTTTTT. Translated, it gives CASSPLDWYGGELFF.

This rearrangement joins TRBV9 to TRBJ2-2, with D tentatively TRBD1 (6 bases). Germline-derived CDR1 and CDR2 are SGDLS and YYNGEE. The CDR3 is made up of 14 amino acids. Deletions cut 3 bases from V and 6 bases from J, with 12 bases between. The CDR3 coding sequence is TGTGCCAGCAGCGCGGACAGTAGGCCCGGGGAGCTGTTTTTT. Translation gives CASSADSRPGELFF.

The V and J genes are TRBV18 and TRBJ1-5, with a weak D call TRBD1 (5 bases). There are 15 residues in the CDR3. Trimming removed 2 bases from V and 0 bases from J, with 8 bases in between. The germline V gene has CDR1 KGHSH and CDR2 LQKENI. The CDR3 spells CASSPGRDSNQPQHF. The DNA of the CDR3 is TGTGCCAGCTCACCAGGCAGGGATAGCAATCAGCCCCAGCATTTT.

DNA for the CDR3: TGTGCCAGCAGCCTAGGCCGGGTTACTAATGAAAAACTGTTTTTT. Residues: CASSLGRVTNEKLFF. This rearrangement joins TRBV5-8 to TRBJ1-4; D ambiguous. The V gene's germline CDR1 is SGHTS and CDR2 YDEGEE. CDR3 length: 15 amino acids. V gave up 4 bases and J gave up 2 bases, with 12 bases separating them. Based on the CDR3 plus reference TRBV5-8 and TRBJ1-4, the full variable domain is EAGVTQSPTHLIKTRGQQATLRCSPISGHTSVYWYQQALGLGLQFLLWYDEGEERNRGNFPPRFSGRQFPNYSSELNVNALELEDSALYLCASSLGRVTNEKLFFGSGTQLSVL.

In DNA form, the CDR3 reads TGCGCCAGCAGCTTGGTCACGACCACCGGGGAGCTGTTTTTT. This gives the protein CASSLVTTTGELFF. The V call is TRBV5-1, the J call TRBJ2-2; D call uncertain. The CDR3 covers 14 residues. Between the trimmed V and J ends, which lost 0 bases and 4 bases, there was a span of 7 bases. Germline CDR1 SGHRS, CDR2 YFSETQ.

The J gene is TRBJ2-6, the V gene TRBV18; TRBD1 aligns across 11 bases. The CDR3 loop spans 17 amino acids. V was clipped by 3 bases and J by 4 bases; unmatched bases: 5. CDR1 and CDR2 (germline): KGHSH, LQKENI. DNA for the CDR3: TGTGCCAGCTCACCTGGGACAGGGGGGACCGGGGCCAACGTCCTGACTTTC. This encodes CASSPGTGGTGANVLTF.

This chain joins TRBV5-1 and TRBJ2-1; 8 bases agree with TRBD2. J was trimmed by 4 bases and V by 4 bases; bases with no gene match: 10. Germline V gene sequence: CDR1 SGHRS, CDR2 YFSETQ. CDR3 length: 16 residues. CDR3: CASSPESGSAYNEQFF. The CDR3 DNA reads as TGCGCCAGCAGCCCGGAGAGCGGGAGCGCGTACAATGAGCAGTTCTTC.

V is TRBV5-1 and J is TRBJ1-2; no definite D call. Deletions cut 0 bases from V and 3 bases from J, with 9 bases between. Looked up from germline, CDR1 is SGHRS and CDR2 is YFSETQ. CDR3 length: 14 amino acids. The DNA of the CDR3 is TGCGCCAGCAGCTTGGCCGACATCGACTATGGCTACACCTTC. Protein sequence: CASSLADIDYGYTF. Looking up the rest from reference TRBV5-1 and TRBJ1-2 gives the full variable domain: KAGVTQTPRYLIKTRGQQVTLSCSPISGHRSVSWYQQTPGQGLQFLFEYFSETQRNKGNFPGRFSGRQFSNSRSEMNVSTLELGDSALYLCASSLADIDYGYTFGSGTRLTVV.

The J gene is TRBJ2-7, the V gene TRBV19; 8 bases map to TRBD2. This CDR3 region has 15 residues. Losses at the gene ends were 6 bases for V and 2 bases for J; bases not matched to a gene: 9. CDR1 is LNHDA and CDR2 is SQIVND in the germline V gene (reference sequence). The CDR3 loop is CASSDLAGATYEQYF. CDR3 sequence (DNA): TGTGCCAGTAGCGACCTAGCGGGTGCTACCTACGAGCAGTACTTC.

The chain joins TRBV27 to TRBJ2-7; 12 nucleotides match TRBD1. The V segment lost 5 bases and the J segment 6 bases; nucleotides outside the gene matches: 11. CDR1 is MNHEY and CDR2 is SMNVEV in the germline V gene (reference sequence). CDR3 length: 16 residues. This CDR3 is CASSHRPGQGAFEQYF. Written as DNA, the CDR3 is TGTGCCAGCAGTCACCGACCGGGACAGGGGGCATTCGAGCAGTACTTC.

V and J are TRBV9 and TRBJ2-3; D gene unclear. The CDR3 consists of 13 residues. V lost 0 bases and J 5 bases, leaving 7 bases between the germline ends. Germline V gene sequence: CDR1 SGDLS, CDR2 YYNGEE. This CDR3 reads CASSVGPVDTQYF. Written as DNA, the CDR3 is TGTGCCAGCAGCGTAGGACCGGTAGATACGCAGTATTTT.

A few counts support this clone. The chain combines TRBV6-1 with TRBJ2-7; possibly TRBD1 for D (6 bases). Germline V lookup: CDR1 MNHNS, CDR2 SASEGT. There are 15 residues in the CDR3. V lost 0 bases and J lost 2, with 11 bases in between. The CDR3 protein is CASSEAIWGPYEQYF. The CDR3 DNA follows: TGTGCCAGCAGTGAAGCAATATGGGGGCCCTACGAGCAGTACTTC.

Turning to this clone: Other DNA sequences in the sample encode the same CDR3. V is TRBV19 and J is TRBJ2-2; D may be TRBD1 (6 bases). The CDR3 sequence is 15 residues long. Germline CDR1 and CDR2: LNHDA and SQIVND (reference sequence). The germline V and J ends were trimmed by 0 bases and 4 bases, with 9 bases remaining between them. The CDR3 loop is CASSIDRGGTGELFF. The CDR3 DNA is TGTGCCAGTAGTATAGACAGGGGTGGCACCGGGGAGCTGTTTTTT.

There are a few counts of this clone. V and J are TRBV18 and TRBJ2-2; weak D call: TRBD1 (5 bases). CDR1 is KGHSH and CDR2 is LQKENI in the germline V gene. CDR3 length: 14 residues. Trimming shortened V by 7 bases and J by 4 bases, and 13 bases separated the two germline ends. The CDR3 sequence: CASYQSRGTGELFF. The CDR3 nucleotides read TGTGCCAGCTACCAGAGTAGGGGCACCGGGGAGCTGTTTTTT.

This chain links TRBV19 with TRBJ1-1, with D possibly matching TRBD1 (5 bases). Looked up from germline, CDR1 is LNHDA and CDR2 is SQIVND (reference sequence). The germline V and J ends were trimmed by 4 bases and 0 bases, with 18 bases remaining between them. The CDR3 totals 17 residues. DNA of the CDR3: TGTGCCAGTAGTAGGCCCGGCGGGGGAAGGATGAACACTGAAGCTTTCTTT. This translates into CASSRPGGGRMNTEAFF.